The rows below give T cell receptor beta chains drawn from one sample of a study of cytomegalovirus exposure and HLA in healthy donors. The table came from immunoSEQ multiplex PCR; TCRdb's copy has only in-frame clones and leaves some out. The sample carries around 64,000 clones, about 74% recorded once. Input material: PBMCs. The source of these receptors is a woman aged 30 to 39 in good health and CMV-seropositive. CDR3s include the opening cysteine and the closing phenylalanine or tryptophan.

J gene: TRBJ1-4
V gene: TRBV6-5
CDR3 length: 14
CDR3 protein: CASRQTGINEKLFF

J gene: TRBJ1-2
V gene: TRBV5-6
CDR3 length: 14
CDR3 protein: CASSRGSTGYGYTF

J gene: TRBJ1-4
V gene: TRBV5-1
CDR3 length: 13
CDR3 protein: CASSLPPEEKLFF

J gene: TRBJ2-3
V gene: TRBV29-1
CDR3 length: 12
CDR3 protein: CSVDLSTDTQYF

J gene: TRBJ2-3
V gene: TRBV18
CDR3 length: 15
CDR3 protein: CASSTRGGPTDTQYF

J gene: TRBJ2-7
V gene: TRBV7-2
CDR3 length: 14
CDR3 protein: CASSLPSGSYEQYF

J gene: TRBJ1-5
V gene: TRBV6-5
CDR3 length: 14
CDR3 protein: CASSTGTENQPQHF

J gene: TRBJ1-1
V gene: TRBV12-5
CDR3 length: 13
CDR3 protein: CASALRGNTEAFF

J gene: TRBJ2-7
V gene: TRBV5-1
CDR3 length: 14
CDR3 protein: CASSLGGSSYEQYF

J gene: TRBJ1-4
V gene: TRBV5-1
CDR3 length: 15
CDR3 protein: CASSLTGRGNEKLFF

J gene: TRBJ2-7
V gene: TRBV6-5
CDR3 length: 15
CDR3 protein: CASSVMGLAGPGQYF

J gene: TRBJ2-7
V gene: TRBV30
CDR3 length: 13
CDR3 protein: CAWSVSGKGEQYF

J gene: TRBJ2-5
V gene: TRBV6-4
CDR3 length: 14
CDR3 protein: CASRDATSLETQYF

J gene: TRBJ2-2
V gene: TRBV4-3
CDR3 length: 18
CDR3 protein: CASSQVNFGQGDTGELFF

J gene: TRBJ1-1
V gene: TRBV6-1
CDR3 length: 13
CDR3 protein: CASSESRKSEAFF

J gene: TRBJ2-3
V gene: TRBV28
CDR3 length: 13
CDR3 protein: CASSSTPTNTQYF

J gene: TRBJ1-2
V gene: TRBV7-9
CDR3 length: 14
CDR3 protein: CASSANRANYGYTF

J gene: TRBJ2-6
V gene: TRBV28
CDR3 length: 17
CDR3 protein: CASSLYQGAGGANVLTF

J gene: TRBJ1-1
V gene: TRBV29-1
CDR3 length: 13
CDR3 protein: CSVARQGNTEAFF

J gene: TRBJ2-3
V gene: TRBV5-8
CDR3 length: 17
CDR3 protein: CASSLGYGTRITDTQYF

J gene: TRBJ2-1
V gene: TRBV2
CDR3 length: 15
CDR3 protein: CASAETGSSYNEQFF

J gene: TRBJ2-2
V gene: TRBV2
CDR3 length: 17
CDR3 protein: CASSEAETGWDTGELFF

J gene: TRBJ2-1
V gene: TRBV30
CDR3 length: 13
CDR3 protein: CAWGGLARNEQFF

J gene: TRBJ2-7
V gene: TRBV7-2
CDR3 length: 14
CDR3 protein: CASSRQGGTYEQYF

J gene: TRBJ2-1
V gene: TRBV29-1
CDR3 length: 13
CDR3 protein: CSVPGQGNNEQFF

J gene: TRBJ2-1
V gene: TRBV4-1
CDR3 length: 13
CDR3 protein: CASSDRDYNEQFF

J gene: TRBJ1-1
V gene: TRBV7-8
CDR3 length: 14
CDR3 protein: CASSPRGENTEAFF

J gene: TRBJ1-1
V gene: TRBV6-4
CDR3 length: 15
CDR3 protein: CASSRDRGLSTEAFF

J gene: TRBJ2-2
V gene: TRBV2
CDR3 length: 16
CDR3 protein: CASSPLTSGLSGELFF

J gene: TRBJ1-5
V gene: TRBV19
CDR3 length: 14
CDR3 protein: CASRHRTINQPQHF

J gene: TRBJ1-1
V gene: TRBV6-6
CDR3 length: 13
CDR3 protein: CASTGHYGTEAFF

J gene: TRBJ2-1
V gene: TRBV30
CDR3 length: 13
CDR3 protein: CAWTAGGWNEQFF

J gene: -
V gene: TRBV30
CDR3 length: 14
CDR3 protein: CAWRRLAVSYEQYF

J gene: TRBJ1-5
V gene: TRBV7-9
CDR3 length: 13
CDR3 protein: CASSLSGNQPQHF

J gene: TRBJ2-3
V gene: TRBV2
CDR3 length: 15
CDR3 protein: CASSFRLAGTDTQYF

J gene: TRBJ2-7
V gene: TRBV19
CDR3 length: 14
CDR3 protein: CASKTAGLAGEQYF

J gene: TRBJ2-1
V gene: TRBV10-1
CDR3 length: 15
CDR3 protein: CASSEGTGLYNEQFF

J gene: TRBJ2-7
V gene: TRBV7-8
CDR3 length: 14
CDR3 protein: CASSFGTSSYEQYF

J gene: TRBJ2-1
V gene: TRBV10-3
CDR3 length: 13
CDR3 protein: CAISGAGYNEQFF

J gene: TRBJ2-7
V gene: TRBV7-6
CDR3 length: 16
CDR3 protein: CASSPLAGNIWSEQYF

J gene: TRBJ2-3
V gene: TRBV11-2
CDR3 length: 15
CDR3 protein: CASSLVAPLSRTQYF

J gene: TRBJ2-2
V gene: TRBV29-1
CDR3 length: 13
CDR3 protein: CSVDVRGIGELFF

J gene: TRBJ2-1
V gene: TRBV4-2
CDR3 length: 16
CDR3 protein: CASSPPVGEGYNEQFF

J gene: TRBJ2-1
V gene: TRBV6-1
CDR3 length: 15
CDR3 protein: CASTRVSSGRHEQFF

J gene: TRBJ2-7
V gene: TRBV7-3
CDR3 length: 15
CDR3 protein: CASSPDGTGAYEQYF

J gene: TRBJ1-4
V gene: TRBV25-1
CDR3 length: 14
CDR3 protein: CASSDGITNEKLFF

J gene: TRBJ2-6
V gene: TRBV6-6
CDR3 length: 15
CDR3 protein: CASSSDFSGANVLTF

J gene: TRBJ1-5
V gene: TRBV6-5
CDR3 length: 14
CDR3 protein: CASSRYVGGQPQHF

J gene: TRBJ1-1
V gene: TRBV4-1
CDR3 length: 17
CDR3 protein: CASSPRIRTGGFGEAFF

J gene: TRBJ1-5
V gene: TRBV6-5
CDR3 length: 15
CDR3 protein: CASRRDRGKNQPQHF

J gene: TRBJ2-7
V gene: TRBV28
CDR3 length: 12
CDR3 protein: CASSLSVSEQYF

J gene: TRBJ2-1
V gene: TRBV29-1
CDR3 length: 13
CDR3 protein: CSVEVDSSRKQFF

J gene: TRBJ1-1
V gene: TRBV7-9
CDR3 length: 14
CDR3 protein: CASSLDEGDTEAFF

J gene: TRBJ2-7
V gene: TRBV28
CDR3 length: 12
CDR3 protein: CASSLPRDEQYF

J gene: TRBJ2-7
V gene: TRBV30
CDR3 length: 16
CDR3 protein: CACGSLAGGVPYEQYF

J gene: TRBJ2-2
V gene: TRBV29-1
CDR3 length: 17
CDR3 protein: CSVEGTGTGLLTGELFF

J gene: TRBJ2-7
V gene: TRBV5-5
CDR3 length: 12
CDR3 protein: CASSLGHYEQYF